Sequencing of this TCR beta chain was carried out in a study of cytomegalovirus exposure and HLA in healthy donors. PCR was performed using 60 Vbeta and 13 Jbeta primers. Sequencing used immunoSEQ multiplex PCR; TCRdb keeps in-frame clones, though not all of them. This table has a few hundred thousand clones, more than 60% appearing once. Comment on this clone: Antigen specificity is unknown.

Whole-study findings and limits: A later analysis linked a missense variant in DCLRE1C to the trimming of TCR beta V and J genes. For presence/absence analyses, sequencing depth was assumed to be roughly uniform across donors.

Material for sequencing was PBMCs. The clonotype comes from a girl aged 2 to 9 in good health and CMV-seronegative.

The CDR3 sequence: CASSLGPGGRNEQFF. The CDR3 nucleotides read TGTGCCAGCAGCCTAGGGCCAGGGGGCAGAAATGAGCAGTTCTTC. The chain uses TRBV27 and TRBJ2-1, with 8 nucleotides matching TRBD1. The CDR3 consists of 15 residues. J lost 7 bases, V lost 6 bases, and 11 bases had no gene match. Per germline, CDR1 MNHEY and CDR2 SMNVEV (reference sequence).